The source of this T cell receptor (beta chain) is a study of pediatric ulcerative colitis. Overall study results and limits: Blood-rectal clonal overlap within each person was significantly higher in ulcerative colitis patients than controls. In rectum, acute severe colitis had expanded clones and less diversity. Substantially fewer templates came from a couple of patients' blood samples.

The rectum was sampled with one to two pinch biopsies at colonoscopy. Germline values: CDR1 MNHNS, CDR2 SASEGT. The CDR3 is 17 amino acids. Trimming took off 2 bases at V and 0 bases at J, with 16 bases between the two ends. Sequencing was at survey level. TCRdb's table, derived via immunoSEQ multiplex PCR, lists solely in-frame clones and lacks some. The sample shows 15,000 to 20,000 clones, about three quarters of them seen only once. This clone was seen a handful of times. The antigen remains unidentified. The rearrangement joins TRBV6-1 to TRBJ1-2, with a weak D call TRBD1 (6 bases). Sequenced sample: gut tissue. The receptor was isolated from a girl aged 5 to 17 with moderate ulcerative colitis. This CDR3 reads CASSERGRGPANYGYTF. For the CDR3, the DNA is TGTGCCAGCAGTGAAAGGGGCAGGGGCCCTGCTAACTATGGCTACACCTTC.